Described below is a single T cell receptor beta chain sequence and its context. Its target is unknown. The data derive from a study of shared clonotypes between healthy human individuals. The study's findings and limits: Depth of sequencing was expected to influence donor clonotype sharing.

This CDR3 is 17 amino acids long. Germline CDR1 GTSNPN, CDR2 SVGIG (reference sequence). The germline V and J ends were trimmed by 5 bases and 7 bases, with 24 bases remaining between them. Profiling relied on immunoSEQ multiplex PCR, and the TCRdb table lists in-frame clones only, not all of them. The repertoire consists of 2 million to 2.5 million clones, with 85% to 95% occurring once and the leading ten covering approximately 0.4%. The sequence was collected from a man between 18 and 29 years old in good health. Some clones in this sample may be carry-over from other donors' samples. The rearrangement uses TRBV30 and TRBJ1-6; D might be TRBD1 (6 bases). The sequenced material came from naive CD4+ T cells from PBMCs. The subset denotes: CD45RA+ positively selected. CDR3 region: CAWHHIRGSWLNSPLHF. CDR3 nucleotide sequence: TGTGCCTGGCATCATATCAGGGGTAGCTGGCTAAATTCACCCCTCCACTTT.